This is a list of T cell receptor beta chains from one sample in a study of regulatory T cells in long-lasting Graves disease. TCRdb ran MiXCR on the multiplex PCR reads and lists one entry per CDR3 protein. The table lists 300,000 to 400,000 distinct CDR3 sequences, roughly a sixth of them singletons. Source: peripheral blood mononuclear cells (PBMCs), taken at new diagnosis, from a patient treated with antithyroid drugs. The receptors here all came from a female donor with Graves disease. CDR3s include the opening cysteine and the closing phenylalanine or tryptophan. The D gene is left open where the match is weak. The size of a clone is reported for some rows only, either as once, few or many, or as a class for expanded clones.

j_gene | d_gene | abundance | len | v_gene | CDR3aa | CDR3nt
TRBJ2-2 | NA | many | 13 | TRBV7-2 | CASSFGSTGELFF | TGTGCCAGCAGTTTCGGTAGTACCGGGGAGCTGTTTTTT
TRBJ1-1 | NA | many | 13 | TRBV13 | CASSLGPKTEAFF | TGTGCCAGCAGCTTAGGTCCTAAGACTGAAGCTTTCTTT
TRBJ2-2 | NA | many | 16 | TRBV2 | CASSPGGSANTGELFF | TGTGCCAGCAGTCCCGGGGGAAGCGCGAACACCGGGGAGCTGTTTTTT
TRBJ1-5 | NA | many | 13 | TRBV20-1 | CSASWRGNQPQHF | TGCAGTGCTAGTTGGAGGGGCAATCAGCCCCAGCATTTT
TRBJ1-2 | NA | NA | 15 | TRBV19 | CASSRNSAYNYGYTF | TGTGCCAGTAGTAGAAACAGCGCTTACAACTATGGCTACACCTTC
TRBJ1-2 | TRBD1 | few | 17 | TRBV6-5 | CASSYSVGQGWLYGYTF | TGTGCCAGCAGTTATTCAGTCGGACAGGGTTGGCTCTATGGCTACACCTTC
TRBJ1-1 | NA | many | 16 | TRBV5-1 | CASSPYPGVSDTEAFF | TGCGCCAGCAGCCCTTACCCGGGTGTGTCGGACACTGAAGCTTTCTTT
TRBJ1-2 | NA | few | 11 | TRBV6-2/TRBV6-3 | CASSPPGGYTF | TGTGCCAGCAGTCCCCCGGGAGGCTACACCTTC
TRBJ1-5 | NA | many | 14 | TRBV7-6 | CASSLMGVQQPQHF | TGTGCCAGCAGCTTAATGGGGGTACAGCAGCCCCAGCATTTT
TRBJ1-5 | TRBD1 | few | 13 | TRBV29-1 | CSVGQGVNQPQHF | TGCAGCGTAGGACAGGGGGTAAATCAGCCCCAGCATTTT
TRBJ1-4 | NA | many | 14 | TRBV5-5 | CASSLVRGNEKLFF | TGTGCCAGCAGCTTGGTGCGGGGAAACGAAAAACTGTTTTTT
TRBJ2-3 | TRBD1 | few | 14 | TRBV12-3/TRBV12-4 | CAGTPDRVTDTQYF | TGTGCCGGCACCCCCGACAGGGTCACAGATACGCAGTATTTT
TRBJ1-1 | NA | few | 13 | TRBV12-3/TRBV12-4 | CASRGGGFAEAFF | TGTGCCAGCAGGGGAGGGGGATTCGCTGAAGCTTTCTTT
TRBJ1-1 | NA | NA | 13 | TRBV29-1 | CSGGRDIRTEAFF | TGCAGCGGGGGTAGGGACATAAGGACTGAAGCTTTCTTT
TRBJ1-2 | TRBD1 | many | 17 | TRBV12-5 | CASGLPPTVDRVNGYTF | TGTGCTAGTGGTTTGCCCCCAACCGTCGACAGGGTTAATGGCTACACCTTC
TRBJ2-3 | NA | NA | 18 | TRBV6-2/TRBV6-3 | CASSELRGITHGGDTQYF | TGTGCCAGCAGTGAACTCCGAGGGATTACGCACGGGGGAGATACGCAGTATTTT
TRBJ2-1 | NA | many | 18 | TRBV4-1 | CASSQVITGRSSYNEQFF | TGCGCCAGCAGCCAAGTTATTACAGGGAGGAGCTCCTACAATGAGCAGTTCTTC